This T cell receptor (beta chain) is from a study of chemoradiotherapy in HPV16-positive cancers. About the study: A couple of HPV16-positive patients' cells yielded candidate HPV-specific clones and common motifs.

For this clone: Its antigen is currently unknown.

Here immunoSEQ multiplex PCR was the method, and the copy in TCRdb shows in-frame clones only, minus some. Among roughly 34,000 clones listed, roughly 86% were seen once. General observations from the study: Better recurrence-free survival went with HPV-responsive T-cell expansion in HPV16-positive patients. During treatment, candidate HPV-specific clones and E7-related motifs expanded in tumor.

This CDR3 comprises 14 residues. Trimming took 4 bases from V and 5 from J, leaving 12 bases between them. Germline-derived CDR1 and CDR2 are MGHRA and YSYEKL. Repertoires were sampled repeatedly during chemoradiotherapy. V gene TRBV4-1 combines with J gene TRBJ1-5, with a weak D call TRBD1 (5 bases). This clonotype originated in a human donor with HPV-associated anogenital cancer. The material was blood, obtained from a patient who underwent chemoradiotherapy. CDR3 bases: TGCGCCAGCAGCCTCGAGGGGTCCGATCAGCCCCAGCATTTT. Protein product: CASSLEGSDQPQHF.